The 10 T cell receptor beta chains below come from one sample, sequenced in a study of T cells in Graves' hyperthyroidism and ophthalmopathy. RNA transcripts gave rise to amplified TCR beta CDR3 regions. HTBI primers drove first-round RT-PCR of the TCR CDR3. TCRdb processed the multiplex PCR reads anew with MiXCR; each CDR3 protein has one entry. The sample carries hundreds of thousands of distinct CDR3 sequences, roughly 40% recorded once. The specimen was blood. Receptor source: a young man with Graves' hyperthyroidism.

Worth noting for this clonotype: The germline gene is not matched at one end of the junction; a read error may be the cause. J is TRBJ2-2 and V is TRBV4-1, with no clear D. Germline CDR1 is MGHRA and CDR2 is YSYEKL. The CDR3 runs 14 residues. In nucleotides, the CDR3 is TGTGCCAGCACCGACCTACAAAATCCCGGGGAGCTGTTTTTT. Translation gives CASTDLQNPGELFF.

In its sample, this clonotype was seen many times. This CDR3 reads CASSLRGTQYF. In nucleotides, the CDR3 is TGTGCCAGCAGCTTAAGAGGGACCCAGTACTTC. The V and J genes are TRBV12-3 or TRBV12-4 and TRBJ2-5; D ambiguous. The V and J ends lost 6 bases and 7 bases respectively, with 9 bases between them. The length of the CDR3 is 11 residues.

To note about this clonotype: A read error is possible here, since a much larger clone lies one base away. This chain connects TRBV24-1 to TRBJ2-5; D possibly corresponds to TRBD2 (5 bases). Germline V CDR1 and CDR2: KGHDR, SFDVKD. The CDR3 is 17 residues long. CDR3 nucleotides: TGTGCCACCAGTGATTCCCGGGGTACGAGTGAACAAGAGGCCCAGTACTTC. Translating gives CATSDSRGTSEQEAQYF.

This clonotype was observed many times. The chain joins TRBV15 to TRBJ2-7; no clear D. The germline gives CDR1 LNHNV, CDR2 YYDKDF (reference sequence). The length of the CDR3 is 14 residues. V was cut by 0 bases and J by 4 bases, with 10 bases left in between. The CDR3 DNA follows: TGTGCCACCAGCAGAGATTACCGAGATTACGAGCAGTACTTC. Translation: CATSRDYRDYEQYF.

The chain recombines TRBV7-2 with TRBJ1-2; D possibly corresponds to TRBD1 (6 bases). Per the germline V gene, CDR1 is SGHTA and CDR2 is FQGNSA. The CDR3 is 11 residues long. CDR3 nucleotide sequence: TGTGCTACGCGCCGGGACATTGGCTACACCTTC. Encoded protein: CATRRDIGYTF.

The DNA for the CDR3 is TGTGCCAGCGCACAGGACAACAGACAGCCCCAGCATTTT. Translating gives CASAQDNRQPQHF. The chain joins TRBV10-3 to TRBJ1-5, with D maybe TRBD1 (5 bases). The V end was cut by 10 bases, the J end by 7 bases, with 17 bases between. CDR3 size: 13 residues. CDR1 ENHRY and CDR2 SYGVKD come from the germline V gene.

The J gene is TRBJ2-5, the V gene TRBV6-1; D may be TRBD2 (5 bases). The length of the CDR3 is 12 residues. Per germline, CDR1 MNHNS and CDR2 SASEGT. V lost 7 bases and J 4 bases, leaving 10 bases between the germline ends. This CDR3 reads CASTAAGETQYF. For the CDR3, the DNA is TGTGCCAGCACGGCCGCGGGAGAGACCCAGTACTTC.

This clonotype was seen a few times. The V call is TRBV10-3, the J call TRBJ2-7; weak D call: TRBD1 (6 bases). The germline V gene has CDR1 ENHRY and CDR2 SYGVKD. CDR3 length: 16 residues. The V and J ends lost 2 bases and 0 bases respectively, with 14 bases between them. CDR3 DNA sequence: TGTGCCATCAGTGAGCCAACAGGGTTCTCCTCCTACGAGCAGTACTTC. Amino acid sequence: CAISEPTGFSSYEQYF.

This clonotype was seen at least ten times. The chain is built from TRBV9 and TRBJ1-5; D is undetermined. V was shortened by 7 bases and J by 1 base, with 12 bases between the two germline ends. Germline CDR1 is SGDLS and CDR2 is YYNGEE. This CDR3 has 14 residues. CDR3 loop: CASGTTASNQPQHF. The DNA of the CDR3 is TGTGCCAGCGGAACCACAGCGAGCAATCAGCCCCAGCATTTT.

This clonotype was observed a few times. This chain uses TRBV29-1 with TRBJ2-5; a weak D match, TRBD2 (5 bases). Germline V gives CDR1 SQVTM, CDR2 ANQGSEA. The CDR3 has 11 residues. V lost 4 bases to trimming and J lost 5 bases, with 8 bases between them. The CDR3 nucleotides read TGCAGCGTTGGGGGAGTGGAGACCCAGTACTTC. This gives the protein CSVGGVETQYF.